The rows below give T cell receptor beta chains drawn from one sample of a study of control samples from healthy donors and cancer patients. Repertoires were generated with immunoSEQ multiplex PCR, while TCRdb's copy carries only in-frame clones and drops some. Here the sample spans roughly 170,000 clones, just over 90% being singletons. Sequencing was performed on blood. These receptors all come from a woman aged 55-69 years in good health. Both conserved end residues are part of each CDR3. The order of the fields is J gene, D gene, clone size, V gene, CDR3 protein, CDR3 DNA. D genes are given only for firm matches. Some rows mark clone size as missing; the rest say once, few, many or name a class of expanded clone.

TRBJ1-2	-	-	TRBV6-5	CATTGGFYGYTF	TGTGCCACCACCGGTGGGTTCTATGGCTACACCTTC
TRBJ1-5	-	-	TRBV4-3	CASSQDRQPNQPQHF	TGCGCCAGCAGCCAAGACAGACAACCCAATCAGCCCCAGCATTTT
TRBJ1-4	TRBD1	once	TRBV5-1	CASSLEGAHEKLFF	TGCGCCAGCAGCTTGGAGGGGGCACATGAAAAACTGTTTTTT
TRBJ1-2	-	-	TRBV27	CASSFQFSYGYTF	TGTGCCAGCAGTTTCCAGTTTTCCTATGGCTACACCTTC
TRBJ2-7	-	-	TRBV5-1	CASSPDISNEQYF	TGCGCCAGCAGCCCCGACATATCCAACGAGCAGTACTTC
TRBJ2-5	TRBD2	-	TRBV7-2	CASSLGRGSGVQETQYF	TGTGCCAGCAGCTTAGGCCGCGGTAGCGGGGTCCAAGAGACCCAGTACTTC
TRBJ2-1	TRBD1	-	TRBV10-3	CAITRDRHNEQFF	TGTGCCATCACGCGGGACAGGCACAATGAGCAGTTCTTC
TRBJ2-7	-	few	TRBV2	CASSEIYEQYF	TGTGCCAGCAGTGAAATCTACGAGCAGTACTTC
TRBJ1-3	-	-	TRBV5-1	CASSPGMRWDTIYF	TGCGCCAGCAGCCCAGGAATGAGGTGGGACACCATATATTTT
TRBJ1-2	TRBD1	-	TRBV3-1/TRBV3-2	CASSTRTGDYGYTF	TGTGCCAGCAGCACCCGGACAGGGGACTATGGCTACACCTTC
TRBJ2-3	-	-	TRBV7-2	CASSSPVSDTQYF	TGTGCCAGCAGCTCGCCTGTTTCAGATACGCAGTATTTT
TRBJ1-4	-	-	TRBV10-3	CAIRPTDGKLFF	TGTGCCATCAGGCCGACGGACGGAAAACTGTTTTTT
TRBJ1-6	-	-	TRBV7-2	CASSPLRGYNSPLHF	TGTGCCAGCAGCCCTCTAAGGGGGTATAATTCACCCCTCCACTTT
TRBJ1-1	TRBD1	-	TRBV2	CASSIRQGNTEAFF	TGTGCCAGCAGCATAAGACAGGGAAACACTGAAGCTTTCTTT
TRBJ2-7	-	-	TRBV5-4	CASSSGTTYEQYF	TGTGCCAGCAGCTCCGGGACAACATACGAGCAGTACTTC
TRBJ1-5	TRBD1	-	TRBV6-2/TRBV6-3	CASSARDRGYSNQPQHF	TGTGCCAGCAGTGCCCGGGACAGGGGGTATAGCAATCAGCCCCAGCATTTT
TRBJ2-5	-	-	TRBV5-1	CASSEGPTGQETQYF	TGCGCCAGCAGCGAGGGTCCAACAGGACAAGAGACCCAGTACTTC
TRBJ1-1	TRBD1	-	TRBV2	CASNGQGITEAFF	TGTGCCAGCAACGGACAGGGAATAACTGAAGCTTTCTTT
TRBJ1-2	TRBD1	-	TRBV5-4	CASSFGQGNYGYTF	TGTGCCAGCAGCTTTGGACAGGGGAACTATGGCTACACCTTC
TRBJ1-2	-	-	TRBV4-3	CASGFERVKRAINGYTF	TGCGCCAGCGGATTCGAAAGGGTGAAAAGAGCAATCAATGGCTACACCTTC
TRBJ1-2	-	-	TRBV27	CASSGRTENYGYTF	TGTGCCAGCAGTGGACGGACAGAGAACTATGGCTACACCTTC
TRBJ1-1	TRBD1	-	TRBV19	CASSRDRAGTEAFF	TGTGCCAGTAGTAGAGACAGGGCGGGCACTGAAGCTTTCTTT
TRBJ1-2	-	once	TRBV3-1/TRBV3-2	CASSQGQPYGYTF	TGTGCCAGCAGCCAGGGGCAACCCTATGGCTACACCTTC
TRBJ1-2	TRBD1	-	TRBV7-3	CASSLTPNQGQGGYTF	TGTGCCAGCAGCTTAACGCCCAATCAGGGACAGGGTGGCTACACCTTC
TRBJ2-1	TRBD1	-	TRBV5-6	CASSLIRGTGLSSYNEQFF	TGTGCCAGCAGCTTAATTCGAGGGACAGGGCTGAGCTCCTACAATGAGCAGTTCTTC
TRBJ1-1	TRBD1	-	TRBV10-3	CANRGRGTEAFF	TGTGCCAACAGGGGGCGAGGAACTGAAGCTTTCTTT
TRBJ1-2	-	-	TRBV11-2	CASSIRTSGYTF	TGTGCCAGCAGCATAAGGACCAGTGGCTACACCTTC
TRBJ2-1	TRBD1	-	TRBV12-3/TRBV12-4	CASSSIGGDEQFF	TGTGCCAGCAGTTCAATAGGGGGCGATGAGCAGTTCTTC
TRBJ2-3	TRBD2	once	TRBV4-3	CASSQKARPGAGVSTDTQYF	TGCGCCAGCAGCCAAAAGGCACGGCCTGGGGCGGGGGTTAGCACAGATACGCAGTATTTT
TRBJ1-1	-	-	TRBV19	CASSILQGSVSMNTEAFF	TGTGCCAGTAGTATCCTACAGGGCAGTGTCTCGATGAACACTGAAGCTTTCTTT
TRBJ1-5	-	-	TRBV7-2	CASSLEGYPQHF	TGTGCCAGCAGCTTGGAGGGATATCCCCAGCATTTT
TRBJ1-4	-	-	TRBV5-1	CASTERSATNEKLFF	TGCGCCAGCACCGAACGGTCCGCAACTAATGAAAAACTGTTTTTT
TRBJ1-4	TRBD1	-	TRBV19	CASIPGQSDEKLFF	TGTGCCAGTATTCCGGGACAGTCAGATGAAAAACTGTTTTTT
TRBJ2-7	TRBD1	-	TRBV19	CASKSGTGPSYEQYF	TGTGCCAGTAAGAGCGGGACAGGGCCCTCCTACGAGCAGTACTTC
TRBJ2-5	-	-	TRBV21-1	CASSTDRGRVETQYF	TGTGCCAGCAGCACAGACAGGGGGCGTGTGGAGACCCAGTACTTC
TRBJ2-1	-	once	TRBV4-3	CASSQDVSEQFF	TGCGCCAGCAGCCAAGATGTGAGTGAGCAGTTCTTC
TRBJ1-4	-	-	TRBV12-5	CASGLGEKLFF	TGTGCTAGTGGTTTGGGTGAAAAACTGTTTTTT